A selection of T cell receptor beta chains follows, all from one sample in a study of beta chain features in type 1 diabetes. Repertoires were generated with immunoSEQ multiplex PCR, while TCRdb's copy carries only in-frame clones and drops some. The sample consists of 250,000 to 300,000 clones, about 24% of them appearing once. Sequences were obtained from naive CD4+ T cells from blood. The receptors here all came from a woman between 25 and 40 years old with type 1 diabetes. Each CDR3 is given with its conserved first and last residue. The D gene is left open where the match is weak. Some rows have no size entry. The others give once, few or many, or a class for an expanded clone.

V: TRBV6-4
J: TRBJ2-5
size: -
D: TRBD2
DNA: TGTGCCAGCAGTCCGACTAGCGGCGTCCAAGAGACCCAGTACTTC
CDR3: CASSPTSGVQETQYF

V: TRBV28
J: TRBJ2-7
size: -
D: -
DNA: TGTGCCAGCAGTTTTTGGACATCCTACGAGCAGTACTTC
CDR3: CASSFWTSYEQYF

V: TRBV29-1
J: TRBJ1-1
size: -
D: -
DNA: TGCAGCGTCTTTTACAGAGAAGCTTTCTTT
CDR3: CSVFYREAFF

V: TRBV7-9
J: TRBJ1-5
size: -
D: -
DNA: TGTGCCAGCAGCAGGGACTTTGAGGGCAATCAGCCCCAGCATTTT
CDR3: CASSRDFEGNQPQHF

V: TRBV29-1
J: TRBJ1-2
size: few
D: -
DNA: TGCAGCGTTCGGGGGGAGGACTATGGCTACACCTTC
CDR3: CSVRGEDYGYTF

V: TRBV18
J: TRBJ2-2
size: -
D: TRBD1
DNA: TGTGCCAGCTCACGGAAAACCGGGACAGTGAACACCGGGGAGCTGTTTTTT
CDR3: CASSRKTGTVNTGELFF

V: TRBV7-9
J: TRBJ2-1
size: few
D: TRBD1
DNA: TGTGCCAGCAGCGACAGGGGGGATTACAATGAGCAGTTCTTC
CDR3: CASSDRGDYNEQFF

V: TRBV19
J: TRBJ2-7
size: few
D: TRBD1
DNA: TGTGCCAGTAGTATACCGGGACAGGGTGCCTACGAGCAGTACTTC
CDR3: CASSIPGQGAYEQYF

V: TRBV29-1
J: TRBJ1-2
size: few
D: -
DNA: TGCAGCGCCGAGGGCAGCTATGGCTACACCTTC
CDR3: CSAEGSYGYTF

V: TRBV30
J: TRBJ2-2
size: few
D: -
DNA: TGTGCCTGGAACGTACAGGGTATAGGGGAGCTGTTTTTT
CDR3: CAWNVQGIGELFF

V: TRBV7-6
J: TRBJ2-3
size: few
D: TRBD2
DNA: TGTGCCAGCAGCCGAGGCGCGGGGGGCTCGCAGTATTTT
CDR3: CASSRGAGGSQYF

V: TRBV28
J: TRBJ2-1
size: few
D: TRBD1
DNA: TGTGCCAGCAGTACCACCGGGACAGGGAACAATGAGCAGTTCTTC
CDR3: CASSTTGTGNNEQFF

V: TRBV9
J: TRBJ1-3
size: few
D: -
DNA: TGTGCCAGCAGCGTACAGGGTGCTGGAAACACCATATATTTT
CDR3: CASSVQGAGNTIYF

V: TRBV9
J: TRBJ1-2
size: once
D: -
DNA: TGTGCCAGCAGCGTAGGGAGGGACTATGGCTACACCTTC
CDR3: CASSVGRDYGYTF

V: TRBV29-1
J: TRBJ2-1
size: few
D: TRBD2
DNA: TGCAGCGTTAGCCCGGGACTAGCGGGAGTTGAGCAGTTCTTC
CDR3: CSVSPGLAGVEQFF

V: TRBV2
J: TRBJ2-7
size: -
D: TRBD1
DNA: TGTGCCAGCGTTAGACAGGGTAGCCTTAACGAGCAGTACTTC
CDR3: CASVRQGSLNEQYF

V: TRBV29-1
J: TRBJ2-7
size: few
D: TRBD2
DNA: TGCAGCGGAACGACTAGCGGTTACGAGCAGTACTTC
CDR3: CSGTTSGYEQYF

V: TRBV5-1
J: TRBJ2-7
size: few
D: TRBD1
DNA: TGCGCCAGCAGCTTGGAAGGGGGCCGAGGCGAGCAGTACTTC
CDR3: CASSLEGGRGEQYF

V: TRBV1
J: TRBJ2-7
size: -
D: -
DNA: TGCACCAGCAGCCGAAACAGGGTTCGCGAGCAGTACTTC
CDR3: CTSSRNRVREQYF

V: TRBV18
J: TRBJ2-3
size: few
D: -
DNA: TGTGCCAGCTCACTATCATTACTCCAATTCGCCACAGATACGCAGTATTTT
CDR3: CASSLSLLQFATDTQYF

V: TRBV9
J: TRBJ2-7
size: -
D: TRBD1
DNA: TGTGCCAGCAGCGCCGGGGACAGGGGGTTGATGGTCCACGAGCAGTACTTC
CDR3: CASSAGDRGLMVHEQYF

V: TRBV28
J: TRBJ1-1
size: few
D: -
DNA: TGTGCCAGCAGTTTATCGTGGGGGGGCCGAACTGAAGCTTTCTTT
CDR3: CASSLSWGGRTEAFF

V: TRBV2
J: TRBJ2-1
size: few
D: -
DNA: TGTGCCAGCAGTGAAACGGGAGCTTTTTCTGAGCAGTTCTTC
CDR3: CASSETGAFSEQFF

V: TRBV5-6
J: TRBJ2-6
size: -
D: -
DNA: TGTGCCAGCAGCTTGGGGGGGGGCGCCTCTGGGGCCAACGTCCTGACTTTC
CDR3: CASSLGGGASGANVLTF

V: TRBV4-1
J: TRBJ1-2
size: -
D: -
DNA: TGCGCCAGCAGCCAAGATCAGGGGTATGGCTACACCTTC
CDR3: CASSQDQGYGYTF

V: TRBV5-1
J: TRBJ2-1
size: few
D: TRBD2
DNA: TGCGCCAGCAGCTCCTCACCGGGACTATCCCGGAGCTCCTACAATGAGCAGTTCTTC
CDR3: CASSSSPGLSRSSYNEQFF

V: TRBV7-9
J: TRBJ2-5
size: few
D: -
DNA: TGTGCCAGCAGAGGGGCAGAGACCCAGTACTTC
CDR3: CASRGAETQYF

V: TRBV27
J: TRBJ2-7
size: few
D: TRBD2
DNA: TGTGCCAGCAGGGTTGGGCAAGCGGGAGGGCTATACGAGCAGTACTTC
CDR3: CASRVGQAGGLYEQYF

V: TRBV15
J: TRBJ2-2
size: -
D: -
DNA: TGTGCCACCAGCAGAGCAGGGGCGGGGGAGCTGTTTTTT
CDR3: CATSRAGAGELFF

V: TRBV9
J: TRBJ1-1
size: -
D: TRBD1
DNA: TGTGCCAGCAGCCTGGGGACAGTTAACACTGAAGCTTTCTTT
CDR3: CASSLGTVNTEAFF

V: TRBV9
J: TRBJ2-1
size: few
D: -
DNA: TGTGCCAGCAGCGTACTGGGAGGAGAGCAGTTCTTC
CDR3: CASSVLGGEQFF

V: TRBV9
J: TRBJ2-3
size: -
D: -
DNA: TGTGCCAGCAGCGCACTAAGACAGGGGAGGGGCACAGATACGCAGTATTTT
CDR3: CASSALRQGRGTDTQYF

V: TRBV9
J: TRBJ2-1
size: -
D: -
DNA: TGTGCCAGCAGCGTAGGGGTGACAGAGCCGTTCTTC
CDR3: CASSVGVTEPFF

V: TRBV4-1
J: TRBJ2-2
size: -
D: -
DNA: TGCGCCAGCAGCCAAGGGTGGACAGCGAACACCGGGGAGCTGTTTTTT
CDR3: CASSQGWTANTGELFF

V: TRBV29-1
J: TRBJ1-1
size: few
D: -
DNA: TGCAGCGCCCTCACTGATAGCACTGAAGCTTTCTTT
CDR3: CSALTDSTEAFF

V: TRBV25-1
J: TRBJ2-7
size: -
D: TRBD1
DNA: TGTGCCAGCAGTGAGACAGGGCACGAGCAGTACTTC
CDR3: CASSETGHEQYF